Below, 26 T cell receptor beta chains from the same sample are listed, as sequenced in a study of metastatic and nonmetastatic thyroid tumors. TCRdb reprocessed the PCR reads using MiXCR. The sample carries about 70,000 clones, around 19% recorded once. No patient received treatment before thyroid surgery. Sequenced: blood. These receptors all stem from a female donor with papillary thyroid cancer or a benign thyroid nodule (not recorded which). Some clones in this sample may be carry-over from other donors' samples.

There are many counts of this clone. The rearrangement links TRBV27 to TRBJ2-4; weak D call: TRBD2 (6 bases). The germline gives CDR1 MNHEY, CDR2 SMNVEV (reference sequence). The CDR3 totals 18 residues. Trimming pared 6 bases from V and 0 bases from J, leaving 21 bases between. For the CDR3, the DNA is TGTGCCAGCAGCCCCACGGCGGGGCTACTTTTAGCCAAAAACATTCAGTACTTC. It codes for CASSPTAGLLLAKNIQYF.

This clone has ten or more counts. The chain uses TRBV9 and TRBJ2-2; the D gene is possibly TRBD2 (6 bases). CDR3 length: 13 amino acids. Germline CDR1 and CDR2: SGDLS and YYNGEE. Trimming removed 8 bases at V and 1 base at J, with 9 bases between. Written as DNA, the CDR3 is TGTGCCAGTGGGCGGGAGAACACCGGGGAGCTGTTTTTT. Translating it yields CASGRENTGELFF.

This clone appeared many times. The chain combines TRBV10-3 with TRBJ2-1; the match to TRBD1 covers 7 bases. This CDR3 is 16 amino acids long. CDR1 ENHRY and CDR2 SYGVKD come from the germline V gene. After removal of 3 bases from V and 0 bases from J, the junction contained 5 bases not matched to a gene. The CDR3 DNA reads TGTGCCATCAGTGATTATGGGACAGTCTCCTACAATGAGCAGTTCTTC. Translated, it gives CAISDYGTVSYNEQFF.

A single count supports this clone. The CDR3 DNA reads TGTGCCAGCAGCTTAGGCGTAGGACTCCAGCTCTACGAGCAGTACTTC. Translated: CASSLGVGLQLYEQYF. The chain employs TRBV13 and TRBJ2-7; a possible D gene is TRBD2 (5 bases). CDR1 and CDR2 (germline): PRHDT, FYEKMQ (reference sequence). The length of the CDR3 is 16 residues. V lost 0 bases and J 3 bases, leaving 15 bases between the germline ends.

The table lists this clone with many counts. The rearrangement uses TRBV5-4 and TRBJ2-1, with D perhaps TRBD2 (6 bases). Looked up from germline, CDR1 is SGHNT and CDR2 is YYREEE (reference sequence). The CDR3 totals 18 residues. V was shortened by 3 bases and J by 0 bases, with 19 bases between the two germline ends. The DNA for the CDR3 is TGTGCCAGCAGCTCCCTTGGAGGGAGCGGGTCCTCCTACAATGAGCAGTTCTTC. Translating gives CASSSLGGSGSSYNEQFF. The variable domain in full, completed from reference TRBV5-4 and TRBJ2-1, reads ETGVTQSPTHLIKTRGQQVTLRCSSQSGHNTVSWYQQALGQGPQFIFQYYREEENGRGNFPPRFSGLQFPNYSSELNVNALELDDSALYLCASSSLGGSGSSYNEQFFGPGTRLTVL.

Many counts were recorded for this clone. The CDR3 reads CASSPTRDTGELFF. The CDR3 DNA follows: TGTGCCAGCAGTCCTACCCGGGACACCGGGGAGCTGTTTTTT. The chain combines TRBV27 with TRBJ2-2; D unresolved. Trimming took off 5 bases at V and 3 bases at J, with 10 bases between the two ends. CDR3 length: 14 residues. Germline V CDR1 and CDR2: MNHEY, SMNVEV (reference sequence).

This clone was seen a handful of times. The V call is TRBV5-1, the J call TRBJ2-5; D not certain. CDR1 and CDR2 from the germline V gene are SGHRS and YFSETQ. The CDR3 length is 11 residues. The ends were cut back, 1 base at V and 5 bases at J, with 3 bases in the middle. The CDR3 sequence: CASSLSETQYF. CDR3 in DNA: TGCGCCAGCAGCTTGAGCGAGACCCAGTACTTC.

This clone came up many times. The CDR3 sequence: CASSIDQLAGGYEQFF. For the CDR3, the DNA is TGTGCCAGTAGTATAGATCAACTAGCGGGAGGTTATGAGCAGTTCTTC. J is TRBJ2-1 and V is TRBV19; 12 bases map to TRBD2. This CDR3 has 16 residues. Unmatched junction bases numbered 5, after V lost 0 bases and J lost 8 bases. In germline, CDR1 is LNHDA, CDR2 SQIVND (reference sequence).

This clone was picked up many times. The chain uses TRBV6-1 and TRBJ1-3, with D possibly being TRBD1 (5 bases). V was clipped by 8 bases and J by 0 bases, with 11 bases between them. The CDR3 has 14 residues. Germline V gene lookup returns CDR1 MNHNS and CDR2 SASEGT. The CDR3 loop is CASVWDSSGNTIYF. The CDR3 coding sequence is TGTGCCAGCGTTTGGGACTCCTCTGGAAACACCATATATTTT.

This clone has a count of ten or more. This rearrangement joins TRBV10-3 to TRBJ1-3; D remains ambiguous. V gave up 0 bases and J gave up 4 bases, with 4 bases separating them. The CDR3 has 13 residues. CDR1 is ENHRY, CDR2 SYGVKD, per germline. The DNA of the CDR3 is TGTGCCATCAGTGAGTCGGAGGGAAACACCATATATTTT. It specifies CAISESEGNTIYF.

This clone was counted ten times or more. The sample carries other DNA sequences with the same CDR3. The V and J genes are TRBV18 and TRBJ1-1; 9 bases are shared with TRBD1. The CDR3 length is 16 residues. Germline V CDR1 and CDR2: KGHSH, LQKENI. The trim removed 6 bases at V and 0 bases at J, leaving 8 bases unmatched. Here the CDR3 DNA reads TGTGCCAGCTCCACAGATTGGGACAGGGTGAACACTGAAGCTTTCTTT. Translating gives CASSTDWDRVNTEAFF.

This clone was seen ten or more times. This chain's CDR3 is CASSLDTTYEQYF. The CDR3 nucleotides read TGTGCCAGCAGTTTAGACACGACCTACGAGCAGTACTTC. This chain connects TRBV12-3 or TRBV12-4 to TRBJ2-7; D unclear. Trimming shortened V by 1 base and J by 2 bases, and 6 bases separated the two germline ends. This CDR3 region has 13 residues.

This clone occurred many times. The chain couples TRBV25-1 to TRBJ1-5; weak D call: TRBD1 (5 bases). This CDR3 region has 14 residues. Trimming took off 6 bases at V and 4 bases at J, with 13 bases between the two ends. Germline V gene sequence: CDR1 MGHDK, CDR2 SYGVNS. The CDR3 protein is CASSGTLGNQPQHF. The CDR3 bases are TGTGCCAGCAGCGGGACTTTAGGGAATCAGCCCCAGCATTTT.

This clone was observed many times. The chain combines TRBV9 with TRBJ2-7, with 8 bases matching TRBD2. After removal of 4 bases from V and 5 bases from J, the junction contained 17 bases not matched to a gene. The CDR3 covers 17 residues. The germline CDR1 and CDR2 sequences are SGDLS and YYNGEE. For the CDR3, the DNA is TGTGCCAGCAGCCCCAGGGGAATGGCGGGAGGTAGCCACGAGCAGTACTTC. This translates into CASSPRGMAGGSHEQYF. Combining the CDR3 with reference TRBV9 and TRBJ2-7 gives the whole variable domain DSGVTQTPKHLITATGQRVTLRCSPRSGDLSVYWYQQSLDQGLQFLIQYYNGEERAKGNILERFSAQQFPDLHSELNLSSLELGDSALYFCASSPRGMAGGSHEQYFGPGTRLTVT.

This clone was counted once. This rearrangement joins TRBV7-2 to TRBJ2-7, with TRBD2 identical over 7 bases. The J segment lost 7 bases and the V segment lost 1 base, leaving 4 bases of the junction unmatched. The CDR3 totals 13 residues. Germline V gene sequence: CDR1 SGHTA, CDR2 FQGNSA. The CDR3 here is CASSLVGEGEQYF. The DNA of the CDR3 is TGTGCCAGCAGCTTAGTAGGGGAGGGAGAGCAGTACTTC.

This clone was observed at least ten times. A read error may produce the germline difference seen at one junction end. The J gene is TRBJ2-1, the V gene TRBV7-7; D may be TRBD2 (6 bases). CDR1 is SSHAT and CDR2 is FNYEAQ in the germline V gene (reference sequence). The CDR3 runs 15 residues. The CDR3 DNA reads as TGTGCTAGCAGCTTCGGGGGAAGCTCCTACAATGAGCAGTTCTTC. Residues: CASSFGGSSYNEQFF.

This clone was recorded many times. CDR3 sequence reads: CASSRLAVPYEQYF. The CDR3 nucleotides read TGTGCCAGCAGCCGACTAGCGGTACCCTACGAGCAGTACTTC. The genes are TRBV13 and TRBJ2-7; 9 bases fit TRBD2. In germline, CDR1 is PRHDT, CDR2 FYEKMQ (reference sequence). The CDR3 runs 14 residues. Germline trimming cut 5 bases from V and 2 bases from J; bases unmatched to any gene: 4.

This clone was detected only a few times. DNA for the CDR3: TGTGCCAGCAGTTACGAGGCAGAGAATTCACCCCTCCACTTT. It translates to CASSYEAENSPLHF. This sequence joins TRBV6-2 or TRBV6-3 and TRBJ1-6; no definite D call. Per the germline V gene, CDR1 is MNHEY and CDR2 is SVGEGT. V shed 2 bases and J shed 7 bases, with 9 bases lying between them. The CDR3 is made up of 14 amino acids.

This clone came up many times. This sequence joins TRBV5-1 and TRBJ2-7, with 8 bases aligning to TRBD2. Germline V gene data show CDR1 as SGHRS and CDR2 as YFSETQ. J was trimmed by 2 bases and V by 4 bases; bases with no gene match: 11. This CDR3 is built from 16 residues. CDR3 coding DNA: TGCGCCAGCAGCCAAGTTGAGAGCGGGAGCACCTACGAGCAGTACTTC. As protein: CASSQVESGSTYEQYF. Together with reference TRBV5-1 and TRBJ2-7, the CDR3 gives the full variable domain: KAGVTQTPRYLIKTRGQQVTLSCSPISGHRSVSWYQQTPGQGLQFLFEYFSETQRNKGNFPGRFSGRQFSNSRSEMNVSTLELGDSALYLCASSQVESGSTYEQYFGPGTRLTVT.

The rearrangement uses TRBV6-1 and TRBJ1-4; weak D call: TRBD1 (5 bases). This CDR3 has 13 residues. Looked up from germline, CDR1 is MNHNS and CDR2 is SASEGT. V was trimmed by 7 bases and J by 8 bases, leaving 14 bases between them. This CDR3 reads CASTEGRDEKLFF. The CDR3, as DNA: TGTGCCAGCACCGAAGGGAGGGACGAAAAACTGTTTTTT.

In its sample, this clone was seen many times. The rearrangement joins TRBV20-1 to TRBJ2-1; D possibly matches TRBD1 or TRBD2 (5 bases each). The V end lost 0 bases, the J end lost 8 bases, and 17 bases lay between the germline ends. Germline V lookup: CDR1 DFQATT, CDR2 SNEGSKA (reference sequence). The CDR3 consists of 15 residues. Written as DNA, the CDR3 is TGCAGTGCTAGAGAAGGAGCGTCCCGAGGGGATGAGCAGTTCTTC. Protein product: CSAREGASRGDEQFF.

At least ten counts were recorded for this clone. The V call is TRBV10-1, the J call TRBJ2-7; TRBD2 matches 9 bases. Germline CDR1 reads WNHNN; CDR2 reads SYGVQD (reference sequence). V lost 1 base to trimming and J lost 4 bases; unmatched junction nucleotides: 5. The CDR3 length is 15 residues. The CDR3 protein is CASSELREGLYEQYF. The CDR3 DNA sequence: TGCGCCAGCAGTGAGTTGCGGGAGGGCCTGTACGAGCAGTACTTC.

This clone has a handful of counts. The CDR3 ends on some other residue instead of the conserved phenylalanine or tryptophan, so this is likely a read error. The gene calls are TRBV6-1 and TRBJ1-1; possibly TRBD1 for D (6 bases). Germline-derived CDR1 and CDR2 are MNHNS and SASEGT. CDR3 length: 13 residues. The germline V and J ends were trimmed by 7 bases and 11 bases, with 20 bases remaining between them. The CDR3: CASIEGGGLRAFS. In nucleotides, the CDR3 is TGTGCCAGCATTGAGGGGGGGGGATTACGGGCTTTCTCT.

As DNA, the CDR3 is TGTGCCAGCAGTTTAATGCGGGACAGAGAGACCCAGTACTTC. Amino acids: CASSLMRDRETQYF. The chain carries TRBV28 and TRBJ2-5, with a tentative D call TRBD1 (7 bases). V lost 2 bases and J 4 bases, leaving 11 bases between the germline ends. Germline CDR1 is MDHEN and CDR2 is SYDVKM. The CDR3 length is 14 residues.

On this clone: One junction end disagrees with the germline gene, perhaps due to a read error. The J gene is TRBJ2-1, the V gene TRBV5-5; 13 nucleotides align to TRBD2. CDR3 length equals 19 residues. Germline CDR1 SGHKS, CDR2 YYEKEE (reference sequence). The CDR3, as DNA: TGCGCCAGCAGCTTGGAGACTAGCGGGAGGACCTTCTCCTACAATGAGCAGTTCTTC. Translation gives CASSLETSGRTFSYNEQFF.

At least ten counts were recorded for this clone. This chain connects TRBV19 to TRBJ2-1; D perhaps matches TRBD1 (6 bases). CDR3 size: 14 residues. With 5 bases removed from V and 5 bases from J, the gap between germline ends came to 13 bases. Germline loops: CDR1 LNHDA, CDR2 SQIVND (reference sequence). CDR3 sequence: CASSWAGANNEQFF. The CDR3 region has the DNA TGTGCCAGTAGTTGGGCAGGGGCTAACAATGAGCAGTTCTTC.